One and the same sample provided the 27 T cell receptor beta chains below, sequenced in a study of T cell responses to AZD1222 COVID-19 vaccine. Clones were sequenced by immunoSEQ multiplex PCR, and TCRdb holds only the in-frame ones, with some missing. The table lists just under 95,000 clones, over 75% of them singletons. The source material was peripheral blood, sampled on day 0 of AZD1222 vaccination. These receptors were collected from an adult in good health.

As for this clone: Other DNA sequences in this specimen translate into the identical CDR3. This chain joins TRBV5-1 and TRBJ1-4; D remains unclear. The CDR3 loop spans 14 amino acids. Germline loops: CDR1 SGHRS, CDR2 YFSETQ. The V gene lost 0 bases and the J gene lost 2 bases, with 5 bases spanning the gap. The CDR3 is CASSLAGTNEKLFF. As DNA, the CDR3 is TGCGCCAGCAGCTTGGCCGGTACTAATGAAAAACTGTTTTTT.

CDR3 residues: CASSRGQDNEKLFF. As DNA, the CDR3 is TGTGCCAGCTCGCGGGGGCAAGATAATGAAAAACTGTTTTTT. The rearrangement uses TRBV18 and TRBJ1-4, with D maybe TRBD1 (6 bases). Germline lookup yields CDR1 KGHSH and CDR2 LQKENI. The CDR3 is 14 residues long. V was clipped by 6 bases and J by 4 bases, with 12 bases between them.

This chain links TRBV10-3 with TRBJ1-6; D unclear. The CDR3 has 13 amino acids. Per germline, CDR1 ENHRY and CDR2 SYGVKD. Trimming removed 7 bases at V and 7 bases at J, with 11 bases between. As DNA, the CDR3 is TGTGCCATCAACGCACAGACAAATTCACCCCTCCACTTT. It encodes CAINAQTNSPLHF.

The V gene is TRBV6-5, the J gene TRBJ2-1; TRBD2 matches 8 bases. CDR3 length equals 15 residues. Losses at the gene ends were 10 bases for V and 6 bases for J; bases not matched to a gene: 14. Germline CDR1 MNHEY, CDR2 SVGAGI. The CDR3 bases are TGTGCCACCAGAACCGGGGGGGCCTCTCTCAATGAGCAGTTCTTC. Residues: CATRTGGASLNEQFF.

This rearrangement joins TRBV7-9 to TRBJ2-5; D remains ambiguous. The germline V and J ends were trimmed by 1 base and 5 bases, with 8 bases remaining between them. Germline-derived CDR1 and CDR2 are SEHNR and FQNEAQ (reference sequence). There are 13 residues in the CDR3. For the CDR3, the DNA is TGTGCCAGCAGCTTAGGTACCGGGGAGACCCAGTACTTC. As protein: CASSLGTGETQYF.

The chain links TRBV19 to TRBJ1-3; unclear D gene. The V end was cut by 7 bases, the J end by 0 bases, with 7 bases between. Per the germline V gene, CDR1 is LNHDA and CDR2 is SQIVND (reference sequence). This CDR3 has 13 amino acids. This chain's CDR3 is CASIPASGNTIYF. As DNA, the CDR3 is TGTGCCAGTATCCCCGCCTCTGGAAACACCATATATTTT. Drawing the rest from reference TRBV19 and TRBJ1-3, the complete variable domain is DGGITQSPKYLFRKEGQNVTLSCEQNLNHDAMYWYRQDPGQGLRLIYYSQIVNDFQKGDIAEGYSVSREKKESFPLTVTSAQKNPTAFYLCASIPASGNTIYFGEGSWLTVV.

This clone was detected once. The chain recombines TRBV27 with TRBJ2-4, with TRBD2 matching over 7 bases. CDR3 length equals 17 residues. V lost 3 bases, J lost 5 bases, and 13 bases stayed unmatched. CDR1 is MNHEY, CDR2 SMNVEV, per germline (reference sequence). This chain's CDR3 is CASSFQRPSAGENIQYF. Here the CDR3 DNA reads TGTGCCAGCAGTTTTCAACGCCCTTCTGCGGGAGAAAACATTCAGTACTTC.

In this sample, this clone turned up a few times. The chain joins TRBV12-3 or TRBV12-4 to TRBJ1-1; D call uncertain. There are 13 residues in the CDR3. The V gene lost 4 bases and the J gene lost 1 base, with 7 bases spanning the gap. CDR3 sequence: CASSWTENTEAFF. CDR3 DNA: TGTGCCAGCAGTTGGACGGAGAACACTGAAGCTTTCTTT.

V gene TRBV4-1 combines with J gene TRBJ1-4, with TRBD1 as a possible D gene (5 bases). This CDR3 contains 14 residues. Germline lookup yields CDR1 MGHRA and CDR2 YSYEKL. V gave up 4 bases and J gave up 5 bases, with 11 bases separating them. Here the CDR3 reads CASSLPDSNEKLFF. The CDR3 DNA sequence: TGCGCCAGCAGCCTCCCTGACAGCAATGAAAAACTGTTTTTT.

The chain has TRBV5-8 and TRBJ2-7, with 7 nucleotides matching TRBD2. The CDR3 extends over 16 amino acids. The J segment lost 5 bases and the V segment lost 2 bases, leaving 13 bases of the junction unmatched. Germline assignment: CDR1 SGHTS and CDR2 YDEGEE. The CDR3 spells CASSFLRAGVGHEQYF. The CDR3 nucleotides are TGTGCCAGCAGCTTCCTGCGCGCGGGAGTGGGGCACGAGCAGTACTTC.

DNA for the CDR3: TGTGCCAGCAGCCCTTTGGGGGGAGCGGGGGGCCTTAATACGCAGTATTTT. It codes for CASSPLGGAGGLNTQYF. The chain uses TRBV7-2 and TRBJ2-3; 9 bases map to TRBD2. V shed 5 bases and J 7 bases; nucleotides not matched to a gene: 16. CDR1 and CDR2 (germline): SGHTA, FQGNSA. This CDR3 region has 17 residues.

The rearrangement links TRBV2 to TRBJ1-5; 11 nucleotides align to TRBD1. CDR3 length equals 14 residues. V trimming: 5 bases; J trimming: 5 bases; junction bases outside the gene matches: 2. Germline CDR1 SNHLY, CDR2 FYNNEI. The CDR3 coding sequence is TGTGCCAGCAGTCGGACAGGGGGCGATCAGCCCCAGCATTTT. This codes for CASSRTGGDQPQHF.

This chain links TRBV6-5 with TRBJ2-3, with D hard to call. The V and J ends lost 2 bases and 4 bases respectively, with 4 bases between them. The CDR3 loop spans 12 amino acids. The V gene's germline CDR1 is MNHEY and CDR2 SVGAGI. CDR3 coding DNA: TGTGCCAGCAGTTACGGTCCAGATACGCAGTATTTT. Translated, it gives CASSYGPDTQYF.

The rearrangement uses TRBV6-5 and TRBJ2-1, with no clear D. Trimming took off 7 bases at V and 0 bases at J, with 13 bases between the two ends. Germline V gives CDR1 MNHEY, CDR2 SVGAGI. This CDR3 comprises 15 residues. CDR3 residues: CASTQNSLSYNEQFF. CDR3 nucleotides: TGTGCCAGCACCCAAAACAGCCTCTCCTACAATGAGCAGTTCTTC.

The CDR3 loop reads CASSQDKNGRSGYTF. In nucleotides, the CDR3 is TGTGCCAGCAGCCAAGATAAAAACGGTCGATCAGGCTACACCTTC. The chain has TRBV4-2 and TRBJ1-2; D ambiguous. The V gene lost 0 bases and the J gene lost 8 bases, with 16 bases spanning the gap. Germline V gives CDR1 LGHNA, CDR2 YNFKEQ. CDR3 length: 15 amino acids.

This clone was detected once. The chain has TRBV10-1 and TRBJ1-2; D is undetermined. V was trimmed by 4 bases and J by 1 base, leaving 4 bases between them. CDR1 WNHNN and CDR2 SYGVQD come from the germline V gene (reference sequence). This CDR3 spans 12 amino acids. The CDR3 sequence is CASSADNYGYTF. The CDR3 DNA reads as TGCGCCAGCAGTGCAGATAACTATGGCTACACCTTC.

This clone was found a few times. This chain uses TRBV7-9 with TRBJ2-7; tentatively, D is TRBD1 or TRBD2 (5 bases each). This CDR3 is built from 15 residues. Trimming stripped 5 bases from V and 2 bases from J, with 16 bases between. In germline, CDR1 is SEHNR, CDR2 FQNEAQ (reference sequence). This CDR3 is CASSRPGTATYEQYF. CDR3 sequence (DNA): TGTGCCAGCAGCCGGCCCGGGACGGCGACCTACGAGCAGTACTTC.

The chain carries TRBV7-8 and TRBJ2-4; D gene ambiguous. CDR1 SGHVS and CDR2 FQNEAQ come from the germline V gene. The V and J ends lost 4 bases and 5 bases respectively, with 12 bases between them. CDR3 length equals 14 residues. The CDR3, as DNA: TGTGCCAGCAGCTCCGAGTTTTCGGAAAACATTCAGTACTTC. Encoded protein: CASSSEFSENIQYF.

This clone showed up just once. The CDR3 nucleotides read TGCAGCGTTCCCCGGGAGGGGAACACTGAAGCTTTCTTT. This sequence encodes CSVPREGNTEAFF. The gene calls are TRBV29-1 and TRBJ1-1; unclear D gene. Trimming cost V 5 bases and J 1 base, with 11 bases left between them. The V gene's germline CDR1 is SQVTM and CDR2 ANQGSEA. This CDR3 comprises 13 residues.

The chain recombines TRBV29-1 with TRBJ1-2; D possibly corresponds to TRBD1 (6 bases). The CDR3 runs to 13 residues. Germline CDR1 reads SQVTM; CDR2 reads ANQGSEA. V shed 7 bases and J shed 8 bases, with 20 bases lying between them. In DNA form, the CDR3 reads TGCAGCGCCCAAGGGGGATCCCAGGGGGGCTACACCTTC. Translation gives CSAQGGSQGGYTF.

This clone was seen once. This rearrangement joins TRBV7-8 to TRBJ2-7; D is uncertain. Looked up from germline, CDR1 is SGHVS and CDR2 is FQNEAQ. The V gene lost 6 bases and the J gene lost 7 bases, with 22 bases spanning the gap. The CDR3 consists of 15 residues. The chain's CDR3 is CASSALESPTSEQYF. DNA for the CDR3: TGTGCCAGCAGTGCTTTGGAATCTCCTACGTCAGAGCAGTACTTC.

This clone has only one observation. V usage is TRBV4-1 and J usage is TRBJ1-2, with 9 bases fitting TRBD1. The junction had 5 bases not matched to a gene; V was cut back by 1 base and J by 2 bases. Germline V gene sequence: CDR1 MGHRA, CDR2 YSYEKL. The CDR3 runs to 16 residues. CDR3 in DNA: TGCGCCAGCAGCCAAGTTAGGACAGGGGACAACTATGGCTACACCTTC. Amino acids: CASSQVRTGDNYGYTF.

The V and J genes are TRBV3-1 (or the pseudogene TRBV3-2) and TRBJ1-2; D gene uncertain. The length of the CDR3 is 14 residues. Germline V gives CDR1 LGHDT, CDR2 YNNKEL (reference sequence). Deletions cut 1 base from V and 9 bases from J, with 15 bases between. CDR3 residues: CASSQGRRMVSYTF. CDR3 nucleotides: TGTGCCAGCAGCCAAGGGCGTCGTATGGTTAGCTACACCTTC.

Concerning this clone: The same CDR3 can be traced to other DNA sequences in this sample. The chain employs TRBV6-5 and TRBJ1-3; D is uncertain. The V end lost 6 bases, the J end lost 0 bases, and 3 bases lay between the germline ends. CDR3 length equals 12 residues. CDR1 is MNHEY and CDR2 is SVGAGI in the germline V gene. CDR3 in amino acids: CASRGSGNTIYF. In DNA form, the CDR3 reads TGTGCCAGCAGGGGCTCTGGAAACACCATATATTTT.

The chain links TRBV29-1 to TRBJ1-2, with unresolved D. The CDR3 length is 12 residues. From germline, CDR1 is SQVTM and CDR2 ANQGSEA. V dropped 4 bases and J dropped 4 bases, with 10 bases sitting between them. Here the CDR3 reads CSVVSGAYGYTF. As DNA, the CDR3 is TGCAGCGTTGTTTCAGGAGCCTATGGCTACACCTTC.

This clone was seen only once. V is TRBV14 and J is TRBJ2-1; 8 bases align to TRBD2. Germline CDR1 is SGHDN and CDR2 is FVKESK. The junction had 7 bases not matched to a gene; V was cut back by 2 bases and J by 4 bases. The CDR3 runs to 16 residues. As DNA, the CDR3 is TGTGCCAGCAGCCAACTAACTAGCGGTGGTTACAATGAGCAGTTCTTC. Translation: CASSQLTSGGYNEQFF.

The CDR3 loop reads CASSQDRRAGRTYEQYF. The CDR3 DNA is TGCGCCAGCAGCCAAGACAGACGTGCGGGGCGAACCTACGAGCAGTACTTC. The chain recombines TRBV4-1 with TRBJ2-7; D possibly corresponds to TRBD2 (6 bases). The CDR3 has 17 amino acids. The V and J ends lost 0 bases and 2 bases respectively, with 17 bases between them. The germline V gene has CDR1 MGHRA and CDR2 YSYEKL.